These T cell receptor beta chains were read from a single sample in a study of beta chain features in type 1 diabetes. The method was immunoSEQ multiplex PCR; TCRdb's version includes in-frame clones alone and lacks a portion of them. The data contain approximately 360,000 clones, over 10% of them singletons. Sequenced sample: naive CD4+ T cells from blood. These receptors were taken from a young woman with type 1 diabetes. Both conserved end residues are part of each CDR3. A D gene is named only where the DNA matches it firmly. Rows may omit the clone size; those that give it use once, few, many or a size class.

size: .
J: TRBJ1-1
D: TRBD1
V: TRBV5-1
CDR3: CASSSGQGNTEAFF
DNA: TGCGCCAGCAGCTCGGGACAGGGGAACACTGAAGCTTTCTTT

size: few
J: TRBJ2-7
D: .
V: TRBV29-1
CDR3: CSGRVPAGEQYF
DNA: TGCAGCGGCAGAGTACCCGCAGGAGAGCAGTACTTC

size: few
J: TRBJ2-7
D: TRBD1
V: TRBV7-9
CDR3: CASSFPQGQGAYEQYF
DNA: TGTGCCAGCAGTTTCCCCCAAGGACAGGGCGCCTACGAGCAGTACTTC

size: .
J: TRBJ1-2
D: TRBD1
V: TRBV13
CDR3: CASSPRDRRYGYTF
DNA: TGTGCCAGCAGCCCTAGGGACAGGCGCTATGGCTACACCTTC

size: .
J: TRBJ2-2
D: TRBD1
V: TRBV11-2
CDR3: CASSRVTGAGELFF
DNA: TGTGCCAGCAGCCGAGTGACAGGGGCCGGGGAGCTGTTTTTT

size: few
J: TRBJ2-3
D: TRBD2
V: TRBV15
CDR3: CATSSRGGAADTQYF
DNA: TGTGCCACCAGCAGCCGCGGGGGGGCTGCAGATACGCAGTATTTT

size: .
J: TRBJ2-6
D: .
V: TRBV4-3
CDR3: CASSQSWGAGANVLTF
DNA: TGCGCCAGCAGCCAATCCTGGGGGGCTGGGGCCAACGTCCTGACTTTC

size: few
J: TRBJ2-1
D: .
V: TRBV9
CDR3: CASSVEPSSYNEQFF
DNA: TGTGCCAGCAGCGTAGAGCCTAGCTCCTACAATGAGCAGTTCTTC

size: .
J: TRBJ2-1
D: TRBD2
V: TRBV27
CDR3: CASSFSLLAGGGWRQFF
DNA: TGTGCCAGCAGTTTTTCTCTTTTAGCGGGAGGAGGGTGGCGGCAGTTCTTC

size: .
J: TRBJ2-3
D: .
V: TRBV15
CDR3: CATSRLFPRGGGTDTQYF
DNA: TGTGCCACCAGCAGGCTCTTCCCCCGAGGAGGAGGCACAGATACGCAGTATTTT

size: .
J: TRBJ1-5
D: .
V: TRBV29-1
CDR3: CSVSDTGGNQPQHF
DNA: TGCAGCGTATCCGACACGGGAGGCAATCAGCCCCAGCATTTT

size: .
J: TRBJ1-6
D: .
V: TRBV28
CDR3: CASSSRQVGSPLHF
DNA: TGTGCCAGCAGCTCCCGACAGGTTGGCTCACCCCTCCACTTT

size: few
J: TRBJ2-2
D: TRBD2
V: TRBV5-1
CDR3: CASSFRAGGDTGELFF
DNA: TGCGCCAGCAGCTTTCGAGCGGGAGGAGACACCGGGGAGCTGTTTTTT

size: few
J: TRBJ1-1
D: TRBD1
V: TRBV11-2
CDR3: CASSLVWQGDTEAFF
DNA: TGTGCCAGCAGCTTAGTGTGGCAGGGGGACACTGAAGCTTTCTTT

size: .
J: TRBJ2-7
D: .
V: TRBV20-1
CDR3: CSASGGLEQYF
DNA: TGCAGTGCTAGTGGTGGCCTCGAGCAGTACTTC

size: .
J: TRBJ2-5
D: TRBD1
V: TRBV6-5
CDR3: CASSASTGGETQYF
DNA: TGTGCCAGCAGTGCCTCGACAGGGGGCGAGACCCAGTACTTC

size: .
J: TRBJ1-4
D: .
V: TRBV14
CDR3: CASSQGGAGEKLFF
DNA: TGTGCCAGCAGCCAAGGCGGGGCGGGAGAAAAACTGTTTTTT

size: few
J: TRBJ1-2
D: .
V: TRBV7-2
CDR3: CASSFTGYGYTF
DNA: TGTGCCAGCAGCTTCACAGGGTATGGCTACACCTTC

size: few
J: TRBJ2-1
D: TRBD2
V: TRBV7-8
CDR3: CASSSTSARFRNEQFF
DNA: TGTGCCAGCAGCTCCACTAGCGCCCGATTTCGGAATGAGCAGTTCTTC

size: few
J: TRBJ2-3
D: TRBD2
V: TRBV14
CDR3: CASSIAGLGDTQYF
DNA: TGTGCCAGCAGCATAGCGGGCCTAGGGGATACGCAGTATTTT